Sequencing of this T cell receptor beta chain was carried out in a study of CD8+ T cells in alopecia areata. Background on the study: Treated patients took oral tofacitinib at 5 to 10 mg twice daily. The tofacitinib course ran for 6 to 18 months and was followed by 6 months off drug.

This CDR3 region has 19 residues. Germline values: CDR1 SGHTA, CDR2 FQGNSA. The V and J ends lost 4 bases and 0 bases, in that order; junction bases with no gene match: 13. Extracted from the samples, RNA was reverse transcribed into cDNA to serve as the sequencing template. Only in-frame clones appear in the TCRdb table, and some are missing; sequencing was by immunoSEQ multiplex PCR. Among roughly 75,000 clones, under 75% were seen once, and the ten largest hold 17%. Findings and limits, study-wide: Mouse data revealed clearer TCR sharing than patient data did, a gap possibly tied to HLA. Alopecia totalis/universalis scalp especially showed more expanded CD8+ clones than normal scalp.

This clone was observed a few times. Its antigen is undetermined. This receptor was taken from a human donor with alopecia areata. Sequenced here: CD8+ T cells sorted from blood, sampled at week 0. This chain joins TRBV7-2 and TRBJ2-3, with TRBD1 matching over 10 bases. In DNA, the CDR3 is TGTGCCAGCAGCTCATTTTTGGGACAGGGGTCGGGGAGCACAGATACGCAGTATTTT. Protein product: CASSSFLGQGSGSTDTQYF.